This T cell receptor beta chain was observed in a study of long-term antiretroviral therapy in people with HIV. Until DNA extraction, the samples held between about 0.9-10 million cryopreserved PBMC. Whole-study findings and limits: Narrower CDR3 length ranges marked HIV repertoires relative to controls.

The length of the CDR3 is 13 residues. The ends were cut back, 5 bases at V and 6 bases at J, with 12 bases in the middle. Germline-derived CDR1 and CDR2 are MNHEY and SMNVEV (reference sequence). On this clone itself: Its specificity is not known.

Sequencing relied on immunoSEQ assay v3.0, run at survey level. Clones were read by immunoSEQ multiplex PCR, and TCRdb kept only the in-frame ones, dropping some. The sample records around 23,000 clones, about nine tenths being singletons. The specimen was unsorted PBMCs, collected 1.8 years before starting antiretroviral therapy. The J gene is TRBJ2-3, the V gene TRBV27; TRBD1 might be the D (6 bases). The TCR sequence derives from a man over 45 with HIV. The CDR3 region is CASSPRRGDTQYF. CDR3 nucleotides: TGTGCCAGCAGTCCGAGAAGGGGGGATACGCAGTATTTT.